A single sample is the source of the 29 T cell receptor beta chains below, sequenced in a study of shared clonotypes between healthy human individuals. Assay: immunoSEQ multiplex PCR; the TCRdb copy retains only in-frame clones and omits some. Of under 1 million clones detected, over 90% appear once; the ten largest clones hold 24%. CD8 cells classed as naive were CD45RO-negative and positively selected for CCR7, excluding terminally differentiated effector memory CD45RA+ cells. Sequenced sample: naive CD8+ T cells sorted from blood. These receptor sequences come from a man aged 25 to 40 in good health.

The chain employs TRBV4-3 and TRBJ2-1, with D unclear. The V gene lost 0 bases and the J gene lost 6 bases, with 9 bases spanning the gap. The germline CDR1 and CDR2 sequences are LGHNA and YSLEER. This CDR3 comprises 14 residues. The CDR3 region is CASSQDLLGNEQFF. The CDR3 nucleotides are TGCGCCAGCAGCCAAGACCTCCTTGGCAATGAGCAGTTCTTC.

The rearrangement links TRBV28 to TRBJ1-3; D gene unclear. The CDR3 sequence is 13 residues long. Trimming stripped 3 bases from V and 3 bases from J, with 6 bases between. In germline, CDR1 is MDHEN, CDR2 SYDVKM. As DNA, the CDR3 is TGTGCCAGCAGTTTTCGGCTTGGAAACACCATATATTTT. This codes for CASSFRLGNTIYF.

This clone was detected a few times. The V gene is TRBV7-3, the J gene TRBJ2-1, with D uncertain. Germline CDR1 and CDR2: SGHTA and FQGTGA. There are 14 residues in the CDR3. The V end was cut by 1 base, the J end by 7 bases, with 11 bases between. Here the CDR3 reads CASSLSPRENEQFF. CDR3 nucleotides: TGTGCCAGCAGCTTAAGTCCGCGAGAAAATGAGCAGTTCTTC.

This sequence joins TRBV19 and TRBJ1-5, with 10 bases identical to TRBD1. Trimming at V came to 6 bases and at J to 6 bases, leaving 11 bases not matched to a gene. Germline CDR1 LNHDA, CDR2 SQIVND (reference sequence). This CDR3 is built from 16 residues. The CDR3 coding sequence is TGTGCCAGTAGAGCTCCCGGGACAGGGGTCGGTCAGCCCCAGCATTTT. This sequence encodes CASRAPGTGVGQPQHF.

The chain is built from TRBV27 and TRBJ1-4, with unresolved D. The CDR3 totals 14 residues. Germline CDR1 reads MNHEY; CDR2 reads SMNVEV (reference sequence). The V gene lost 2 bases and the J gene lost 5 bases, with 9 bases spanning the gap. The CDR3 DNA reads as TGTGCCAGCAGTTTAAACGGGGAAAATGAAAAACTGTTTTTT. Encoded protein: CASSLNGENEKLFF.

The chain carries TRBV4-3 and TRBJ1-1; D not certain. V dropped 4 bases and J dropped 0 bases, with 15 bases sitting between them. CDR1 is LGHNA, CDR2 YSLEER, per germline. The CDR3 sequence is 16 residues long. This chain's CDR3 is CASSPSTGHLNTEAFF. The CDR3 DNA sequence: TGCGCCAGCAGCCCATCGACCGGTCACCTGAACACTGAAGCTTTCTTT.

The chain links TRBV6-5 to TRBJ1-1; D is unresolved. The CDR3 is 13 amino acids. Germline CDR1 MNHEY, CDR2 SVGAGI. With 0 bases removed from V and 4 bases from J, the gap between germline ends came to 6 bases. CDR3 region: CASSYSTSTEAFF. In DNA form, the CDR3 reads TGTGCCAGCAGTTACTCGACGAGCACTGAAGCTTTCTTT.

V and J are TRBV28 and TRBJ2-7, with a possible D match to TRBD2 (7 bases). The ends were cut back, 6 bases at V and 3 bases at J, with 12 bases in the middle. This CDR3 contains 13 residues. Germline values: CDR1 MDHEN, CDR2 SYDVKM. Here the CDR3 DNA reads TGTGCCAGCAGAGCGGGACATCTCTACGAGCAGTACTTC. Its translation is CASRAGHLYEQYF.

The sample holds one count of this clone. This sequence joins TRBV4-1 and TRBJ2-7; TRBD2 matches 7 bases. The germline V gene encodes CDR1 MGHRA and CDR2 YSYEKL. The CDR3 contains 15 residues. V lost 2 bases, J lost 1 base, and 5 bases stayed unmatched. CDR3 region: CASSQRGVSSYEQYF. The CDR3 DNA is TGCGCCAGCAGCCAACGGGGGGTCTCATCCTACGAGCAGTACTTC.

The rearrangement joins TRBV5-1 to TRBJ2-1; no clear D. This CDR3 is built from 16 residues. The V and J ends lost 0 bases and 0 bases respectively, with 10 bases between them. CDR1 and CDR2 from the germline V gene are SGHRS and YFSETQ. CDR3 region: CASSLAWGSSYNEQFF. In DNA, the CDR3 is TGCGCCAGCAGCTTGGCGTGGGGTAGCTCCTACAATGAGCAGTTCTTC. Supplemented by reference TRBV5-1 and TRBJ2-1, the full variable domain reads KAGVTQTPRYLIKTRGQQVTLSCSPISGHRSVSWYQQTPGQGLQFLFEYFSETQRNKGNFPGRFSGRQFSNSRSEMNVSTLELGDSALYLCASSLAWGSSYNEQFFGPGTRLTVL.

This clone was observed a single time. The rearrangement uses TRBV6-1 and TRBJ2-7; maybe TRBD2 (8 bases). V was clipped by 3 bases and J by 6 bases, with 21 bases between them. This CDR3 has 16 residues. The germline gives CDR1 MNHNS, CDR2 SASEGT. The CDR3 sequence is CASSDTGGGRLGEQYF. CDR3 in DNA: TGTGCCAGCAGTGATACGGGAGGGGGCAGGCTGGGCGAGCAGTACTTC.

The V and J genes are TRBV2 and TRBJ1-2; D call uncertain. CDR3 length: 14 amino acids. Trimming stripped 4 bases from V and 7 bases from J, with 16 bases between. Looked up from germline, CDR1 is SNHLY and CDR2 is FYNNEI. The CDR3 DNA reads TGTGCCAGCAGTGTTCCTTCCCTACCGGGTGGCTACACCTTC. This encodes CASSVPSLPGGYTF.

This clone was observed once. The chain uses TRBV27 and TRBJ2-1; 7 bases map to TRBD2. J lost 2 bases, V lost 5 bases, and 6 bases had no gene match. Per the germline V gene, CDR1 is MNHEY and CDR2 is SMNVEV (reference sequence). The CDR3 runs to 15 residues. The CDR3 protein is CASSTGTTPYNEQFF. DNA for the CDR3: TGTGCCAGCAGTACCGGGACTACACCCTACAATGAGCAGTTCTTC.

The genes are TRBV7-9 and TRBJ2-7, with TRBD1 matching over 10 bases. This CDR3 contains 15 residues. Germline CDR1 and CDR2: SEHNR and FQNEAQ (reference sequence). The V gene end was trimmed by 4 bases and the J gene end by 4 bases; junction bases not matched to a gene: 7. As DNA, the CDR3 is TGTGCCAGCAGCTATAGGACAGGGGGTCTTTACGAGCAGTACTTC. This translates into CASSYRTGGLYEQYF.

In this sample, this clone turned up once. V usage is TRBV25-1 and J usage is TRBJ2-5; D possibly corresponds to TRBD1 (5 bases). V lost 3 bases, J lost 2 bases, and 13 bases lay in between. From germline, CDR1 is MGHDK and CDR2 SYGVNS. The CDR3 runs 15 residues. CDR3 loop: CASSDLSRQQETQYF. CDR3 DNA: TGTGCCAGCAGTGACCTCTCTAGACAGCAAGAGACCCAGTACTTC.

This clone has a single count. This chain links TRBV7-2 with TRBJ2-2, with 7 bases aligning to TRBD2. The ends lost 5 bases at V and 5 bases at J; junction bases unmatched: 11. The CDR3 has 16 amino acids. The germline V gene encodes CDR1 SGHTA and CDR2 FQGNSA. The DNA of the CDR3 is TGTGCCAGCAGCCAGAACCGGGACTACCTGACCGGGGAGCTGTTTTTT. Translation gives CASSQNRDYLTGELFF.

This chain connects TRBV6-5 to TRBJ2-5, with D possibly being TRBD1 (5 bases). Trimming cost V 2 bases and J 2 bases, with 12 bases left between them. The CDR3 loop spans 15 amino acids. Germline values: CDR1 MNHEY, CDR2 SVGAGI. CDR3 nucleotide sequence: TGTGCCAGCAGTTACGGCGTTCAGGGACAAGAGACCCAGTACTTC. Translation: CASSYGVQGQETQYF.

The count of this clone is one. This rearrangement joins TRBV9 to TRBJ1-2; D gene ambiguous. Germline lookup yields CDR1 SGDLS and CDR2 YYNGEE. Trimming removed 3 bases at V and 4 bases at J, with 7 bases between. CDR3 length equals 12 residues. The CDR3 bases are TGTGCCAGCAGCGAAAGGGCCTATGGCTACACCTTC. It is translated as CASSERAYGYTF.

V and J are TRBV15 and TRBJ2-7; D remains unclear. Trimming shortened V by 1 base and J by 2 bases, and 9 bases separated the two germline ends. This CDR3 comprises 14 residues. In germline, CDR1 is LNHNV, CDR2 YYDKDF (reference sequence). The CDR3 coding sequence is TGTGCCACCAGCAGAGTGGGCAGAACCTACGAGCAGTACTTC. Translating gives CATSRVGRTYEQYF.

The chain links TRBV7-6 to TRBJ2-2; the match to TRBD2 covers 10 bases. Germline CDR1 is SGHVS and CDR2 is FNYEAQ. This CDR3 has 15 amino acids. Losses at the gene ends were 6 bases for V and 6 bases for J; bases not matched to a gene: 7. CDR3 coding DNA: TGTGCCAGCAGACCTACTAGCGGGAAAGCCGGGGAGCTGTTTTTT. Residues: CASRPTSGKAGELFF. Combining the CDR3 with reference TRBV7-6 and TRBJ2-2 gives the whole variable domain GAGVSQSPRYKVTKRGQDVALRCDPISGHVSLYWYRQALGQGPEFLTYFNYEAQQDKSGLPNDRFSAERPEGSISTLTIQRTEQRDSAMYRCASRPTSGKAGELFFGEGSRLTVL.

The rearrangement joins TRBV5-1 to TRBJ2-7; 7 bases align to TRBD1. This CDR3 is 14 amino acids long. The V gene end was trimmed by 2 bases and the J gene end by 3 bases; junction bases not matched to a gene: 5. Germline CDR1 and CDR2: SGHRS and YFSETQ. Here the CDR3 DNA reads TGCGCCAGCAGCTTACAGGGGAATGACTACGAGCAGTACTTC. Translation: CASSLQGNDYEQYF.

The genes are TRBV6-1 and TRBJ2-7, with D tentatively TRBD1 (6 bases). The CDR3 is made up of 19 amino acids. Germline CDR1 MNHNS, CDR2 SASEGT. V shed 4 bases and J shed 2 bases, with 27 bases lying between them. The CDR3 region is CASSVGRRGSSFDPYEQYF. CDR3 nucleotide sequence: TGTGCCAGCAGTGTGGGCCGCAGGGGATCTTCTTTCGACCCCTACGAGCAGTACTTC.

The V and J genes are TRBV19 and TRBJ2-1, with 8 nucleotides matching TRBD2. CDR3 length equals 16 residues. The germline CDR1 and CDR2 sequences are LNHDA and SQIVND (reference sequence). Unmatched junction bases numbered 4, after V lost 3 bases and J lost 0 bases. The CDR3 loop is CASSILAGSSYNEQFF. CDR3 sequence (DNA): TGTGCCAGTAGTATTCTAGCGGGCAGCTCCTACAATGAGCAGTTCTTC.

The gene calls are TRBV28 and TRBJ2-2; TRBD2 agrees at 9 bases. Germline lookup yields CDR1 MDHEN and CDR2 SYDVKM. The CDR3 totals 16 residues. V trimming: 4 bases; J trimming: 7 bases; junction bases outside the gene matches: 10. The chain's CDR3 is CASSWLAGEEDGELFF. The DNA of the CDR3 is TGTGCCAGCAGTTGGTTAGCGGGAGAAGAAGACGGGGAGCTGTTTTTT.

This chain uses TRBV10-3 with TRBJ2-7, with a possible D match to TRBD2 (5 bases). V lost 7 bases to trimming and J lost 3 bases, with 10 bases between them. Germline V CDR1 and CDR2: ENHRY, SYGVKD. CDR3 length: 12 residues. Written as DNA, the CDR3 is TGTGCCATCATGGAGGTCGGCTACGAGCAGTACTTC. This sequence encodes CAIMEVGYEQYF.

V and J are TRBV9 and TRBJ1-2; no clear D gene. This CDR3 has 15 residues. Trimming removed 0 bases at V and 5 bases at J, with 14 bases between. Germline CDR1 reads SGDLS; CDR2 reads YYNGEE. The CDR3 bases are TGTGCCAGCAGCGTAGCTGTTACTCCAGTTTATGGCTACACCTTC. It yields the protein CASSVAVTPVYGYTF.

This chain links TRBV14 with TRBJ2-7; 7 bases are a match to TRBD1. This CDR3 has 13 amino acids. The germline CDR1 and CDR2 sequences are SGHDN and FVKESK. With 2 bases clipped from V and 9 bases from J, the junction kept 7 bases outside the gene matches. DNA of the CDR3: TGTGCCAGCAGCCAAAATAGACAGGGTGTGCAGTACTTC. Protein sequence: CASSQNRQGVQYF.

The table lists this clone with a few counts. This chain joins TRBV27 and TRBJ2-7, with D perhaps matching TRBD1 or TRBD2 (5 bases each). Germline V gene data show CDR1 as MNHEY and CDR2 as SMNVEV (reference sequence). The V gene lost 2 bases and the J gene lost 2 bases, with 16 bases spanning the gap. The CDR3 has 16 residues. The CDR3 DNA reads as TGTGCCAGCAGTTTAAGGCACTCCGGGACCACCTACGAGCAGTACTTC. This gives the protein CASSLRHSGTTYEQYF.

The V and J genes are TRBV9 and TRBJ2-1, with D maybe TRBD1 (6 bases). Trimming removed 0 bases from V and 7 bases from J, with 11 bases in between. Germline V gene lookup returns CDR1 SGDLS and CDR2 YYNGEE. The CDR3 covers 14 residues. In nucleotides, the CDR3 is TGTGCCAGCAGCGTAGAAACAGGGTGGAATGAGCAGTTCTTC. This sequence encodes CASSVETGWNEQFF.